The next 14 T cell receptor beta chains were all read from a single sample in a study of T cell responses to AZD1222 COVID-19 vaccine. The repertoire was sequenced with immunoSEQ multiplex PCR; TCRdb's copy has only in-frame clones and lacks some. The sample records around 140,000 clones, over 90% being singletons. Sequenced material: peripheral blood, taken on day 0 of AZD1222 vaccination. Source of these receptors: an adult in good health.

The J gene is TRBJ2-1, the V gene TRBV6-6, with 13 positions matching TRBD2. V lost 5 bases, J lost 7 bases, and 11 bases stayed unmatched. This CDR3 is 17 amino acids long. Looked up from germline, CDR1 is MNHNY and CDR2 is SVGAGI (reference sequence). DNA of the CDR3: TGTGCCAGCAGTCGAAACCACCCGGGACTAGCGGGGAATGAGCAGTTCTTC. Residues: CASSRNHPGLAGNEQFF.

This CDR3 reads CASSLDANSGNTIYF. CDR3 in DNA: TGCGCCAGCAGCTTGGACGCAAACTCTGGAAACACCATATATTTT. V gene TRBV5-1 combines with J gene TRBJ1-3, with D unresolved. The CDR3 consists of 15 residues. Deletions cut 0 bases from V and 0 bases from J, with 7 bases between. Germline CDR1 and CDR2: SGHRS and YFSETQ.

This chain joins TRBV28 and TRBJ1-3, with a tentative D call TRBD1 (5 bases). The CDR3 is 14 amino acids. Germline CDR1 and CDR2: MDHEN and SYDVKM. Trimming pared 2 bases from V and 0 bases from J, leaving 5 bases between. CDR3: CASSLGGSGNTIYF. The CDR3 coding sequence is TGTGCCAGCAGTTTAGGGGGCTCTGGAAACACCATATATTTT.

The chain employs TRBV6-1 and TRBJ1-2; no clear D. This CDR3 has 16 residues. Trimming took 3 bases from V and 5 from J, leaving 19 bases between them. From germline, CDR1 is MNHNS and CDR2 SASEGT. The CDR3 coding sequence is TGTGCCAGCAGTGAGCCCGGCGAGGGCCTCTTTTATGGCTACACCTTC. Residues: CASSEPGEGLFYGYTF.

The chain carries TRBV11-2 and TRBJ2-7; D is possibly TRBD2 (6 bases). Germline CDR1 SGHAT, CDR2 FQNNGV. The CDR3 sequence is 16 residues long. Trimming took 3 bases from V and 2 from J, leaving 17 bases between them. The CDR3: CASSLGLRAGTYEQYF. The CDR3 nucleotides are TGTGCCAGCAGCTTGGGACTTCGGGCAGGTACCTACGAGCAGTACTTC.

This clone was observed a handful of times. V is TRBV29-1 and J is TRBJ2-2, with unresolved D. This CDR3 comprises 10 residues. From germline, CDR1 is SQVTM and CDR2 ANQGSEA. V dropped 8 bases and J dropped 6 bases, with 7 bases sitting between them. CDR3 DNA sequence: TGCAGCTTAAGGGCCGGGGAGCTGTTTTTT. It yields the protein CSLRAGELFF.

This rearrangement joins TRBV19 to TRBJ2-5; the D gene is possibly TRBD1 (7 bases). The CDR3 sequence is 16 residues long. The germline gives CDR1 LNHDA, CDR2 SQIVND (reference sequence). Trimming took off 1 base at V and 1 base at J, with 13 bases between the two ends. CDR3 sequence reads: CASSIGGTVSQETQYF. The CDR3 DNA reads as TGTGCCAGTAGTATAGGCGGGACAGTAAGCCAAGAGACCCAGTACTTC.

The chain couples TRBV24-1 to TRBJ2-1; D remains ambiguous. Per germline, CDR1 KGHDR and CDR2 SFDVKD. This CDR3 region has 17 residues. Trimming stripped 4 bases from V and 1 base from J, with 16 bases between. CDR3 in amino acids: CATSDTDLTSSYNEQFF. The CDR3 coding sequence is TGTGCCACCAGTGACACCGATCTCACCAGTTCCTACAATGAGCAGTTCTTC.

This rearrangement joins TRBV2 to TRBJ2-5; 7 bases fit TRBD2. CDR3 length: 14 amino acids. Germline V gene data show CDR1 as SNHLY and CDR2 as FYNNEI. The J segment lost 3 bases and the V segment lost 7 bases, leaving 8 bases of the junction unmatched. The CDR3: CASTWGGDEETQYF. The CDR3 DNA sequence: TGTGCCAGCACGTGGGGGGGTGATGAAGAGACCCAGTACTTC.

The V call is TRBV5-4, the J call TRBJ1-2; D gene unclear. Trimming removed 0 bases from V and 7 bases from J, with 10 bases in between. Germline loops: CDR1 SGHNT, CDR2 YYREEE (reference sequence). The CDR3 has 13 residues. CDR3: CASSLAVGGGYTF. The CDR3 coding sequence is TGTGCCAGCAGCTTGGCCGTCGGAGGTGGCTACACCTTC.

The V gene is TRBV11-2, the J gene TRBJ2-5; D gene ambiguous. The ends were cut back, 1 base at V and 4 bases at J, with 16 bases in the middle. The CDR3 consists of 16 residues. In germline, CDR1 is SGHAT, CDR2 FQNNGV. The CDR3 loop reads CASSLVWSFGSETQYF. The CDR3 DNA sequence: TGTGCCAGCAGCTTAGTTTGGTCGTTCGGTTCAGAGACCCAGTACTTC.

The V and J genes are TRBV19 and TRBJ2-2, with D hard to call. V shed 0 bases and J shed 9 bases, with 14 bases lying between them. The CDR3 loop spans 15 amino acids. From germline, CDR1 is LNHDA and CDR2 SQIVND (reference sequence). The CDR3 nucleotides read TGTGCCAGTAGTATAGATAAAGGGATCCCCCGGGAGCTGTTTTTT. Its translation is CASSIDKGIPRELFF. Supplemented by reference TRBV19 and TRBJ2-2, the full variable domain reads DGGITQSPKYLFRKEGQNVTLSCEQNLNHDAMYWYRQDPGQGLRLIYYSQIVNDFQKGDIAEGYSVSREKKESFPLTVTSAQKNPTAFYLCASSIDKGIPRELFFGEGSRLTVL.

The V call is TRBV4-2, the J call TRBJ2-7, with D possibly being TRBD1 (5 bases). Looked up from germline, CDR1 is LGHNA and CDR2 is YNFKEQ. This CDR3 has 16 residues. V lost 1 base, J lost 7 bases, and 20 bases lay in between. For the CDR3, the DNA is TGTGCCAGCAGCCAAGTAAGGGGCCGTACCTCTGGAGAGCAGTACTTC. As protein: CASSQVRGRTSGEQYF.

CDR3 protein: CASSQNPTNEKLFF. In nucleotides, the CDR3 is TGTGCCAGCAGCCAGAATCCAACTAATGAAAAACTGTTTTTT. The rearrangement uses TRBV28 and TRBJ1-4; D not resolved. The germline V and J ends were trimmed by 6 bases and 0 bases, with 8 bases remaining between them. This CDR3 has 14 amino acids. Germline V CDR1 and CDR2: MDHEN, SYDVKM.